Listed here are 17 T cell receptor beta chains from one sample, sequenced in a study of OX40 agonist ivuxolimab in advanced cancers. Libraries were constructed by the immunoSEQ multiplex PCR assay. TCRdb took over this immuneACCESS table, retaining in-frame rearrangements with V and J assigned. Such tables are incomplete; in checked studies, under half of the missing clones stem from an unresolved V gene, and the remainder is unexplained. Present in this sample are roughly 97,000 clones, roughly nine tenths of which were seen just once. The ten largest clones capture roughly 5% of the sample. The sequences come from CD4+ or CD8+ T cells sorted from blood, collected in a trial of the OX40 agonist ivuxolimab. The receptors here all came from an adult with an advanced solid tumor such as melanoma, head and neck, liver or kidney cancer.

The chain employs TRBV10-1 and TRBJ1-5; D gene uncertain. The V and J ends lost 0 bases and 4 bases respectively, with 16 bases between them. Per the germline V gene, CDR1 is WNHNN and CDR2 is SYGVQD (reference sequence). The CDR3 consists of 17 residues. In DNA, the CDR3 is TGCGCCAGCAGTGAGTCGACTCCCGATGGGTTGAATCAGCCCCAGCATTTT. Amino acid sequence: CASSESTPDGLNQPQHF.

The V and J genes are TRBV30 and TRBJ2-5; no reliable D call. The last part of the DNA fits TRBJ2-7 better; the J call may be wrong. CDR1 GTSNPN and CDR2 SVGIG come from the germline V gene (reference sequence). The CDR3 extends over 12 amino acids. CDR3 DNA sequence: TGTGCCTGGAGTGAAAGCAGGTACGAGCAGTACTTC. Translated, it gives CAWSESRYEQYF.

The V call is TRBV2, the J call TRBJ2-1, with 12 bases matching TRBD2. V lost 4 bases to trimming and J lost 5 bases; unmatched junction nucleotides: 15. Germline CDR1 reads SNHLY; CDR2 reads FYNNEI. The CDR3 sequence is 19 residues long. CDR3 DNA: TGTGCCAGCAGTGGGGGGGAGGTGAGTTGGACTAGCGGGAACAATGAGCAGTTCTTC. Translated, it gives CASSGGEVSWTSGNNEQFF.

This clone was recorded only once. V and J are TRBV28 and TRBJ1-1, with D perhaps matching TRBD1 (5 bases). The V gene's germline CDR1 is MDHEN and CDR2 SYDVKM. This CDR3 is built from 15 residues. Trimming took off 2 bases at V and 5 bases at J, with 15 bases between the two ends. In DNA form, the CDR3 reads TGTGCCAGCAGTTTAATGAGTGGGGGGAGGACTGAAGCTTTCTTT. Encoded protein: CASSLMSGGRTEAFF.

The chain has TRBV5-1 and TRBJ2-7, with 8 bases matching TRBD2. The germline V gene encodes CDR1 SGHRS and CDR2 YFSETQ. V shed 4 bases, J shed 5 bases, and the junction held 8 bases outside the gene matches. This CDR3 is 14 amino acids long. CDR3 coding DNA: TGCGCCAGCAGCAAAGCGGGAGACTGGGACGAGCAGTACTTC. Translated, it gives CASSKAGDWDEQYF.

The chain employs TRBV30 and TRBJ2-7; 7 bases fit TRBD1. V shed 3 bases and J 5 bases; nucleotides not matched to a gene: 7. This CDR3 region has 13 residues. Germline assignment: CDR1 GTSNPN and CDR2 SVGIG (reference sequence). Written as DNA, the CDR3 is TGTGCCTGGAGGGACAGGTATCTTAACGAGCAGTACTTC. Its protein is CAWRDRYLNEQYF.

This sequence joins TRBV4-1 and TRBJ2-5; 10 bases match TRBD2. Trimming took 3 bases from V and 9 from J; bases not matched to a gene: 13. The germline gives CDR1 MGHRA, CDR2 YSYEKL. The CDR3 consists of 16 residues. CDR3 sequence (DNA): TGCGCCAGCAGCCAGGGCGAGCGGGGGGGGCCTAAGGCCCAGTACTTC. This gives the protein CASSQGERGGPKAQYF.

The chain joins TRBV7-8 to TRBJ2-5, with 10 bases matching TRBD1. The CDR3 runs 15 residues. J was trimmed by 5 bases and V by 4 bases; bases with no gene match: 7. Germline lookup yields CDR1 SGHVS and CDR2 FQNEAQ. The CDR3 sequence is CASSYTTGGRETQYF. CDR3 coding DNA: TGTGCCAGCAGCTACACGACAGGGGGCCGGGAGACCCAGTACTTC. Complete variable domain (other parts from reference TRBV7-8 and TRBJ2-5): GAGVSQSPRYKVAKRGQDVALRCDPISGHVSLFWYQQALGQGPEFLTYFQNEAQLDKSGLPSDRFFAERPEGSVSTLKIQRTQQEDSAVYLCASSYTTGGRETQYFGPGTRLLVL.

V usage is TRBV6-5 and J usage is TRBJ2-3, with 8 bases identical to TRBD2. CDR3 size: 16 residues. Per germline, CDR1 MNHEY and CDR2 SVGAGI. V shed 0 bases and J 5 bases; nucleotides not matched to a gene: 7. CDR3 sequence (DNA): TGTGCCAGCAGTTACTCTATCGGGAGGGCCAAAGATACGCAGTATTTT. Translating it yields CASSYSIGRAKDTQYF.

This clone was detected only once. The chain recombines TRBV9 with TRBJ1-3; 9 bases agree with TRBD1. This CDR3 has 16 amino acids. CDR1 and CDR2 from the germline V gene are SGDLS and YYNGEE. With 2 bases clipped from V and 1 base from J, the junction kept 4 bases outside the gene matches. CDR3 in amino acids: CASSVTGTGSGNTIYF. CDR3 nucleotide sequence: TGTGCCAGCAGCGTTACCGGGACAGGGTCTGGAAACACCATATATTTT.

Relative to its sample, this clone is medium-sized. This sequence joins TRBV6-5 and TRBJ1-5; D unresolved. There are 15 residues in the CDR3. CDR1 is MNHEY and CDR2 is SVGAGI in the germline V gene. V was shortened by 5 bases and J by 4 bases, with 15 bases between the two germline ends. CDR3 bases: TGTGCCAGCAGTCCATTCGGGTGGGATAATCAGCCCCAGCATTTT. Its translation: CASSPFGWDNQPQHF.

The chain has TRBV30 and TRBJ1-1; 8 bases line up with TRBD1. This CDR3 region has 13 residues. Unmatched junction bases numbered 5, after V lost 2 bases and J lost 6 bases. Germline V lookup: CDR1 GTSNPN, CDR2 SVGIG (reference sequence). CDR3 sequence reads: CAWSTGGMAEAFF. The CDR3 DNA reads TGTGCCTGGAGTACAGGGGGAATGGCTGAAGCTTTCTTT.

J is TRBJ1-5 and V is TRBV6-1; 8 nucleotides align to TRBD1. The CDR3 runs 14 residues. V was pared by 7 bases and J by 2 bases, with 4 bases of the junction left unmatched. Germline CDR1 reads MNHNS; CDR2 reads SASEGT. In DNA form, the CDR3 reads TGTGCCAGCAATGACAGGGGACGCAATCAGCCCCAGCATTTT. It is translated as CASNDRGRNQPQHF.

V is TRBV4-3 and J is TRBJ2-7, with 9 bases that match TRBD2. With 0 bases clipped from V and 1 base from J, the junction kept 1 base outside the gene matches. Germline loops: CDR1 LGHNA, CDR2 YSLEER. The CDR3 is 15 residues long. CDR3 DNA sequence: TGCGCCAGCAGCCAAGAGCTAGCGGGATCCTACGAGCAGTACTTC. Translation gives CASSQELAGSYEQYF.

The chain is built from TRBV7-6 and TRBJ2-3, with a possible D match to TRBD2 (5 bases). Germline assignment: CDR1 SGHVS and CDR2 FNYEAQ. Trimming took off 5 bases at V and 1 base at J, with 13 bases between the two ends. This CDR3 comprises 15 residues. The CDR3 spells CASSARARGTDTQYF. As DNA, the CDR3 is TGTGCCAGCAGCGCTAGGGCGAGGGGCACAGATACGCAGTATTTT.

This chain links TRBV5-5 with TRBJ1-1; D may be TRBD1 (5 bases). CDR3 size: 16 residues. Germline CDR1 and CDR2: SGHKS and YYEKEE (reference sequence). The germline V and J ends were trimmed by 0 bases and 1 base, with 13 bases remaining between them. In DNA form, the CDR3 reads TGTGCCAGCAGCTTGGGGAGGGACCGGCCGAACACTGAAGCTTTCTTT. This encodes CASSLGRDRPNTEAFF.

The chain joins TRBV5-1 to TRBJ1-4; TRBD1 aligns across 9 bases. The CDR3 is 15 amino acids. Germline CDR1 SGHRS, CDR2 YFSETQ. V trimming: 4 bases; J trimming: 6 bases; junction bases outside the gene matches: 7. CDR3 DNA: TGCGCCAGCAGCCTAAAGGACAGGGGTTATGAAAAACTGTTTTTT. It is translated as CASSLKDRGYEKLFF.